Listed below are T cell receptor beta chains from one sample, sequenced in a study of Graves' ophthalmopathy and Graves' hyperthyroidism. TCRdb processed the multiplex PCR reads anew with MiXCR; each CDR3 protein has one entry. Of some 360,000 distinct CDR3 sequences listed, 17% are singletons. Material for sequencing was peripheral blood. Receptors were obtained from an adult woman with stable Graves' hyperthyroidism. Both conserved end residues are part of each CDR3. A D gene is named only where the DNA matches it firmly. Only some rows state a clone size, as once, few, many or a class for expanded clones.

j_gene,v_gene,d_gene,abundance,CDR3aa,CDR3nt
TRBJ2-7,TRBV5-1,-,many,CASSLGQPGEQYF,TGCGCCAGCAGCTTGGGCCAGCCGGGGGAGCAGTACTTC
TRBJ1-1,TRBV5-1,TRBD1,few,CASSQQGQAEAFF,TGCGCCAGCAGCCAACAGGGGCAAGCTGAAGCTTTCTTT
TRBJ2-5,TRBV20-1,TRBD2,many,CSADRGRRSRADQETQYF,TGCAGTGCTGACCGCGGGAGGCGTAGTAGGGCGGACCAAGAGACCCAGTACTTC
TRBJ2-7,TRBV29-1,-,many,CSVVGGPTYEQYF,TGCAGCGTTGTTGGGGGGCCCACCTACGAGCAGTACTTC
TRBJ2-5,TRBV5-1,-,-,CASSAGTPRRETQYF,TGCGCCAGCAGCGCCGGGACACCTAGGAGGGAGACCCAGTACTTC
TRBJ2-7,TRBV18,-,-,CASSPPSTGRNEQYF,TGTGCCAGCTCACCACCCTCCACCGGGCGAAACGAGCAGTACTTC
TRBJ1-3,TRBV12-3/TRBV12-4,TRBD1,many,CASSHRDSIGNTIYF,TGTGCCAGCAGCCACCGGGACAGCATTGGAAACACCATATATTTT
TRBJ2-7,TRBV6-5,-,many,CASSYGGSYEQYF,TGTGCCAGCAGTTACGGAGGGTCCTACGAGCAGTACTTC
TRBJ2-7,TRBV3-1,TRBD1,few,CASTPGQGAREQYF,TGTGCCAGCACCCCGGGACAGGGGGCGCGAGAGCAGTACTTC
TRBJ1-5,TRBV6-2/TRBV6-3,-,many,CASSITGRYSNQPQHF,TGTGCCAGCAGTATCACGGGACGGTATAGCAATCAGCCCCAGCATTTT
TRBJ1-2,TRBV2,TRBD1,many,CASRAHPGQGSGYTF,TGTGCCAGCAGGGCCCACCCGGGACAGGGTTCTGGCTACACCTTC
TRBJ2-2,TRBV12-3/TRBV12-4,-,many,CASSQTPSFTGELFF,TGTGCCAGCAGCCAGACACCCAGTTTCACCGGGGAGCTGTTTTTT
TRBJ2-7,TRBV7-8,-,-,CASSTHDRTYEQYF,TGTGCCAGCAGCACCCACGACAGGACCTACGAGCAGTACTTC
TRBJ1-1,TRBV5-1,-,many,CASSSGMNTEAFF,TGTGCCAGCAGTTCAGGGATGAACACTGAAGCTTTCTTT
TRBJ1-5,TRBV18,TRBD1,-,CASSPKPQGARQPQHF,TGTGCCAGCTCACCCAAACCACAGGGGGCACGGCAGCCCCAGCATTTT
TRBJ2-7,TRBV12-3/TRBV12-4,-,many,CASSSDTGEQYF,TGTGCCAGCAGCTCCGATACGGGGGAGCAGTACTTC
TRBJ2-6,TRBV27,-,many,CASSLLTEAGANVLTF,TGTGCCAGCAGTCTCTTAACTGAAGCTGGGGCCAACGTCCTGACTTTC
TRBJ2-4,TRBV3-1,-,few,CASSQIEGIQYF,TGTGCCAGCAGCCAAATAGAGGGCATTCAGTACTTC
TRBJ2-5,TRBV24-1,TRBD1,many,CATSDPGTVEETQYF,TGTGCCACCAGTGACCCCGGGACAGTAGAAGAGACCCAGTACTTC
TRBJ1-5,TRBV7-2,-,many,CASSPQGLGNQPQHF,TGTGCCAGCAGCCCACAGGGTTTAGGCAATCAGCCCCAGCATTTT
TRBJ2-5,TRBV6-5,-,once,CASVGGAFETQYF,TGTGCCAGCGTTGGGGGGGCTTTCGAGACCCAGTACTTC
TRBJ1-6,TRBV7-2,TRBD1,many,CASSLYPSGGSNSPLHF,TGTGCCAGCAGCTTATACCCTTCAGGGGGGTCTAATTCACCCCTCCACTTT
TRBJ1-3,TRBV20-1,-,many,CSARDSRGSGNTIYF,TGCAGTGCTAGAGATTCTCGGGGATCTGGAAACACCATATATTTT
TRBJ1-3,TRBV7-2,-,-,CASRKTASGNTIYF,TGTGCCAGCCGGAAGACAGCCTCTGGAAACACCATATATTTT
TRBJ2-7,TRBV11-2,-,many,CASSLERAGRTYEQYF,TGTGCCAGCAGCTTAGAACGGGCGGGACGAACCTACGAGCAGTACTTC
TRBJ2-7,TRBV20-1,-,-,CSASGGLRSYEQYF,TGCAGTGCTAGTGGCGGTCTCCGCTCCTACGAGCAGTACTTC
TRBJ2-7,TRBV20-1,-,many,CSARKREWGHEQYF,TGCAGTGCTAGAAAGAGGGAATGGGGACACGAGCAGTACTTC